Shown below are 6 T cell receptor beta chains from a single sample sequenced in a study of beta chain features in type 1 diabetes. The study's findings and limits: All four CD4+ subsets from Type 1 diabetes patients carried moderately but significantly shorter TCRB CDR3s.

Sequencing targeted expressed TCRB transcripts, as all isolated RNA had been reverse transcribed. Here immunoSEQ multiplex PCR was the method, and the copy in TCRdb shows in-frame clones only, minus some. The sample shows 200,000 to 300,000 clones, about a tenth of them seen only once. For these receptors, no antigen is known. Material: naive CD4+ T cells from blood. The receptor source for this set is a man aged 30 to 45 with type 1 diabetes.

The chain couples TRBV7-9 to TRBJ1-1; D gene uncertain. Germline V gene sequence: CDR1 SEHNR, CDR2 FQNEAQ (reference sequence). This CDR3 is 15 amino acids long. Deletions cut 4 bases from V and 2 bases from J, with 14 bases between. In DNA form, the CDR3 reads TGTGCCAGCAGCTCTTACAGAACACCTAACACTGAAGCTTTCTTT. Its protein product is CASSSYRTPNTEAFF.

The chain carries TRBV28 and TRBJ2-1, with a possible D match to TRBD2 (5 bases). CDR3 length: 14 residues. V lost 5 bases to trimming and J lost 7 bases, with 15 bases between them. Per germline, CDR1 MDHEN and CDR2 SYDVKM. The CDR3 here is CASSPGTILNEQFF. DNA for the CDR3: TGTGCCAGCAGTCCGGGAACAATCCTAAATGAGCAGTTCTTC. The full variable domain, completed using reference TRBV28 and TRBJ2-1, is DVKVTQSSRYLVKRTGEKVFLECVQDMDHENMFWYRQDPGLGLRLIYFSYDVKMKEKGDIPEGYSVSREKKERFSLILESASTNQTSMYLCASSPGTILNEQFFGPGTRLTVL.

This clone was detected a few times. The chain links TRBV4-1 to TRBJ2-7; 10 bases map to TRBD1. CDR3 size: 15 residues. The V and J ends lost 3 bases and 3 bases, in that order; junction bases with no gene match: 5. Germline loops: CDR1 MGHRA, CDR2 YSYEKL. The CDR3 protein is CASSHMDRGIYEQYF. The CDR3 DNA sequence: TGCGCCAGCAGCCACATGGACAGGGGGATCTACGAGCAGTACTTC.

This clone has a handful of counts. V and J are TRBV2 and TRBJ2-2; D is possibly TRBD2 (5 bases). The CDR3 is made up of 14 amino acids. Germline CDR1 SNHLY, CDR2 FYNNEI. Trimming removed 7 bases at V and 3 bases at J, with 12 bases between. The CDR3 loop reads CASNPAVYTGELFF. The CDR3 region has the DNA TGTGCCAGCAACCCAGCGGTCTACACCGGGGAGCTGTTTTTT.

The V gene is TRBV9, the J gene TRBJ2-3; unclear D gene. CDR1 SGDLS and CDR2 YYNGEE come from the germline V gene. The length of the CDR3 is 13 residues. Trimming took 4 bases from V and 6 from J, leaving 12 bases between them. CDR3 in amino acids: CASSPRVWDTQYF. In DNA form, the CDR3 reads TGTGCCAGCAGCCCCCGAGTATGGGATACGCAGTATTTT.

Written as DNA, the CDR3 is TGTGCCACGGCCTGGCGGGGGGCCGAGACCCAGTACTTC. As protein: CATAWRGAETQYF. This chain uses TRBV15 with TRBJ2-5; TRBD2 matches 8 bases. V gave up 9 bases and J gave up 5 bases; unmatched junction bases: 8. Germline V gene data show CDR1 as LNHNV and CDR2 as YYDKDF (reference sequence). The CDR3 is made up of 13 amino acids. Full variable domain (missing parts from reference TRBV15 and TRBJ2-5): DAMVIQNPRYQVTQFGKPVTLSCSQTLNHNVMYWYQQKSSQAPKLLFHYYDKDFNNEADTPDNFQSRRPNTSFCFLDIRSPGLGDTAMYLCATAWRGAETQYFGPGTRLLVL.